This T cell receptor (beta chain) was documented in a study of T cell changes during pregnancy in multiple sclerosis. Sequenced by immunoSEQ multiplex PCR; TCRdb stores in-frame clones only, minus some. The sample contains 25,000 to 35,000 clones, roughly 87% of which appear only once. The CDR3 covers 18 residues. Trimming took off 3 bases at V and 4 bases at J, with 25 bases between the two ends. Per the germline V gene, CDR1 is SGDLS and CDR2 is YYNGEE. The input for sequencing was CD8+ T cells from peripheral blood mononuclear cells, taken in the second trimester of pregnancy. V and J are TRBV9 and TRBJ1-1; D not certain. This receptor was obtained from a female donor with multiple sclerosis, enrolled in a pregnancy study. The CDR3 coding sequence is TGTGCCAGCAGCGCTAAAACCGGTCCGGGAGGATCCCCCACTGAAGCTTTCTTT. The encoded protein is CASSAKTGPGGSPTEAFF.